The subject of this entry is one TCR beta chain. It has no known antigen specificity. No qualities accompany the bases; no much larger clone lies one base away. The entry originates in a study of early stage breast cancer tumors (dated by TCRdb to the late 2010s). Background for the entire study: Of the roughly 17 invasive breast tumors, 12 to 13 were found to be estrogen receptor-positive, progesterone receptor-positive and HER2-negative. A read coverage of roughly 10-fold per sample was achieved on average. Across all samples, 2 million to 3 million templates representing about 1 million unique clonotypes were detected. Most of the 12 ER+/PR+/HER2- tumors were invasive ductal carcinomas, while the other four were invasive lobular carcinomas. What the work shows at the level of the full study, not this receptor alone: Tumors showed 2 to 2.5-fold higher T cell density and higher clonality than adjacent normal breast tissue. Chain pairing and functional markers such as CD4, CD8 and FOXP3 were missed by bulk genomic DNA sequencing of unsorted cells. Enriched TCRB sequences shared across patients were found to be mostly commonly generated sequences that were unlikely to play an important role in the tumor microenvironment. Repertoires from blood and normal breast were more alike than repertoires from blood and tumor, and in about 85% of the 16 patients, comparing each tissue with blood separated tumor from normal. The small cohort size prevented analysis by tumor subtype.

From the cysteine through the phenylalanine, the CDR3 covers 14 amino acids. Just CDR3 DNA is preserved here, 42 bases in frame from base 1. CDR1 ENHRY and CDR2 SYGVKD were looked up in the germline V gene. V is pared back by 2 bases and J by 4 bases, with 12 bases lying between the germline termini. The study profiled bulk TCR beta-chain repertoires in matched peripheral blood, tumor and adjacent normal breast tissue taken from roughly 17 patients with early-stage breast cancer. Before surgery, whole blood (about 4.5-11 mL) was collected into EDTA tubes and processed within 2 hours. Peripheral blood mononuclear cells were isolated by Ficoll-Paque centrifugation in SepMate-50 tubes. PBMCs were cryopreserved in aliquots of roughly 2 to 4.5 million cells in about 90% FBS with 10% DMSO and kept in liquid nitrogen. Genomic DNA was extracted with the Qiagen AllPrep DNA/RNA Mini kit. Each sample was amplified as two independent genomic DNA replicates: about 0.54 ug for blood and about 1.5 ug for tumor or normal breast. TCRB sequencing of genomic DNA was carried out with the ImmunoSeq Intro kit according to the manufacturer's instructions. Multiplex PCR was run for about 30 cycles using proprietary primers and spike-in control sequences for absolute quantification. Single-end 150-bp reads were used to sequence an 87-bp fragment spanning the CDR3 plus the flanking V and J genes. Seven samples, with two replicates for each sample, were multiplexed per lane of an Illumina MiSeq using version 3.0 chemistry. In the source study's methods: Raw data were processed by the vendor's proprietary pipeline, with both replicates merged into one result per sample. Clonotypes were defined as productive rearrangements sharing the V-gene family, CDR3 amino acid sequence and J-gene segment. To compute clonality, the normalized Shannon entropy (Pielou evenness) of TCRB abundances was subtracted from 1. To estimate T cell density, the total number of templates was divided by the input cell count, which was inferred from how much DNA went in. Recon with default parameters was used to estimate total repertoire diversity and clonality. Clonotypes with over 0.1% abundance in tumor and at least 32-fold higher abundance in tumor than in normal breast were defined as tumor-enriched. Entries here come from immuneACCESS through TCRdb and include only in-frame sequences with V and J called. Some clones fail to appear in such tables; in the studies checked, an unresolved V gene covers under half of the shortfall, and the cause of the remainder is unknown. V, J and clone size derive from that table, while D and trimming were established from the DNA sequence. Across this sample there are tens of thousands of clones, with about 93% seen only once. The ten largest clonotypes hold approximately 5% of the sample.

Recombination connected TRBV10-3 to TRBJ2-7, with TRBD1 perhaps the D gene, on 5 matching bases. Sequenced input: blood. The origin of this receptor is a person between 70 and 80 years old with breast cancer. The nucleotide sequence reads TGTGCCATCAGTGAGCAGGGCAACGAGTACGAGCAGTACTTC. Its protein product is CAISEQGNEYEQYF.